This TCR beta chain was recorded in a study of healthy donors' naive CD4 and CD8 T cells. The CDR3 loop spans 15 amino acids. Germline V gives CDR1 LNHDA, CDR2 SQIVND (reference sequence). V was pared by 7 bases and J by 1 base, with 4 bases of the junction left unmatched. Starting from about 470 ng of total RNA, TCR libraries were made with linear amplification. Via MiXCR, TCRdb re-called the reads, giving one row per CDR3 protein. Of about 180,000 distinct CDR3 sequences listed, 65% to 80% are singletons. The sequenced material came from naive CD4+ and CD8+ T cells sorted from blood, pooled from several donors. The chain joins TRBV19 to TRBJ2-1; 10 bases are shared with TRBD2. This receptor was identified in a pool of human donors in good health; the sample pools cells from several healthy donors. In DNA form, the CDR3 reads TGTGCCAGTAATCCGGGACTAGCGTCCTACAATGAGCAGTTCTTC. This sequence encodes CASNPGLASYNEQFF.